The 19 T cell receptor beta chains below were found in one sample sequenced in a study of blood T cell repertoires in COVID-19. Generated by immunoSEQ multiplex PCR, the TCRdb table keeps only in-frame clones and is missing some. Among 400,000 or so clones listed, over 85% were seen once. Sequenced material: peripheral blood. The receptors stem from a man aged 18 to 35 with COVID-19, enrolled during active disease.

The chain carries TRBV3-1 (or the pseudogene TRBV3-2) and TRBJ1-3; weak D call: TRBD1 (5 bases). CDR3 size: 17 residues. Germline V gene sequence: CDR1 LGHDT, CDR2 YNNKEL (reference sequence). Trimming took 5 bases from V and 0 from J, leaving 17 bases between them. The CDR3 bases are TGTGCCAGCAGCAAGTCCGCACAGGTACACTCTGGAAACACCATATATTTT. Amino acid sequence: CASSKSAQVHSGNTIYF.

The J gene is TRBJ2-1, the V gene TRBV5-4; 7 positions match TRBD2. CDR1 is SGHNT and CDR2 is YYREEE in the germline V gene (reference sequence). CDR3 length: 15 residues. V lost 4 bases and J lost 2; bases outside the gene matches: 6. For the CDR3, the DNA is TGTGCCAGCAGCATCGGACTAGGGGCCTACAATGAGCAGTTCTTC. Its translation: CASSIGLGAYNEQFF.

This chain connects TRBV7-9 to TRBJ2-1, with TRBD2 identical over 9 bases. Germline assignment: CDR1 SEHNR and CDR2 FQNEAQ (reference sequence). The CDR3 is 18 amino acids. J lost 5 bases, V lost 1 base, and 12 bases had no gene match. The CDR3 loop is CASSLVYPGTSRNNEQFF. CDR3 nucleotides: TGTGCCAGCAGCTTAGTCTACCCTGGGACTAGCAGAAACAATGAGCAGTTCTTC. The variable domain in full, completed from reference TRBV7-9 and TRBJ2-1, reads DTGVSQNPRHKITKRGQNVTFRCDPISEHNRLYWYRQTLGQGPEFLTYFQNEAQLEKSRLLSDRFSAERPKGSFSTLEIQRTEQGDSAMYLCASSLVYPGTSRNNEQFFGPGTRLTVL.

DNA of the CDR3: TGTGCCAGCAGCCCAGGGGTGGACAGAGGAAACACTGAAGCTTTCTTT. It yields the protein CASSPGVDRGNTEAFF. V usage is TRBV7-9 and J usage is TRBJ1-1; D is possibly TRBD1 (6 bases). The V and J ends lost 5 bases and 2 bases respectively, with 18 bases between them. Germline CDR1 SEHNR, CDR2 FQNEAQ (reference sequence). The CDR3 length is 16 residues.

This clone has more than one count but fewer than ten. The same CDR3 can be traced to other DNA sequences in this sample. The genes are TRBV5-1 and TRBJ2-7; possibly TRBD1 for D (5 bases). The V end was cut by 1 base, the J end by 0 bases, with 8 bases between. This CDR3 is built from 14 residues. Germline CDR1 is SGHRS and CDR2 is YFSETQ. The CDR3 sequence: CASSLTGDSYEQYF. DNA for the CDR3: TGCGCCAGCAGCTTGACAGGTGACTCCTACGAGCAGTACTTC.

This clone was seen only once. The V call is TRBV10-2, the J call TRBJ2-1; a possible D gene is TRBD2 (5 bases). Germline CDR1 reads WSHSY; CDR2 reads SAAADI. The V and J ends lost 3 bases and 10 bases respectively, with 19 bases between them. The CDR3 sequence is 15 residues long. The DNA of the CDR3 is TGCGCCAGCAGTGAATTCGGGGAAGTTACGTGGGAGCAGTTCTTC. Residues: CASSEFGEVTWEQFF.

J is TRBJ1-2 and V is TRBV10-3; D remains unclear. Germline V gene lookup returns CDR1 ENHRY and CDR2 SYGVKD. Deletions cut 2 bases from V and 4 bases from J, with 8 bases between. The CDR3 totals 13 residues. This CDR3 is CAISEGQSYGYTF. The CDR3, as DNA: TGTGCCATCAGTGAGGGGCAGAGCTATGGCTACACCTTC.

This clone was picked up a small number of times. This rearrangement joins TRBV5-5 to TRBJ2-2, with D possibly TRBD2 on 7 matching bases. V lost 1 base to trimming and J lost 7 bases, with 14 bases between them. The CDR3 has 15 residues. CDR1 SGHKS and CDR2 YYEKEE come from the germline V gene (reference sequence). Here the CDR3 DNA reads TGTGCCAGCAGCTTGCTGTGGGGGGGCCTCGGGGAGCTGTTTTTT. Protein sequence: CASSLLWGGLGELFF.

V usage is TRBV11-2 and J usage is TRBJ2-7; tentative D call: TRBD2 (7 bases). The CDR3 consists of 15 residues. Deletions cut 5 bases from V and 2 bases from J, with 16 bases between. CDR1 is SGHAT and CDR2 is FQNNGV in the germline V gene. The CDR3 coding sequence is TGTGCCAGCAGCGCCCTGGGGGGGCAGGCCTACGAGCAGTACTTC. It translates to CASSALGGQAYEQYF.

This chain connects TRBV6-5 to TRBJ2-1; tentatively, D is TRBD2 (5 bases). The germline gives CDR1 MNHEY, CDR2 SVGAGI. CDR3 length: 15 amino acids. V shed 7 bases and J shed 5 bases, with 18 bases lying between them. The CDR3 DNA sequence: TGTGCCAGCAAATCGAAGTCTTGGCGGGACAATGAGCAGTTCTTC. Translation: CASKSKSWRDNEQFF.

This clone was seen just once. The chain has TRBV7-2 and TRBJ1-1; D is unresolved. Germline CDR1 and CDR2: SGHTA and FQGNSA. Trimming cost V 2 bases and J 7 bases, with 11 bases left between them. The CDR3 extends over 13 amino acids. The CDR3: CASSLKTNFEAFF. The CDR3 nucleotides read TGTGCCAGCAGCTTAAAAACCAACTTTGAAGCTTTCTTT. Full variable domain (missing parts from reference TRBV7-2 and TRBJ1-1): GAGVSQSPSNKVTEKGKDVELRCDPISGHTALYWYRQSLGQGLEFLIYFQGNSAPDKSGLPSDRFSAERTGGSVSTLTIQRTQQEDSAVYLCASSLKTNFEAFFGQGTRLTVV.

This clone was found once. CDR3 in DNA: TGCGCCAGCAGCCAAAAACACGGGACTTTCTTCACCGGGGAGCTGTTTTTT. Encoded protein: CASSQKHGTFFTGELFF. The chain uses TRBV4-1 and TRBJ2-2; D might be TRBD2 (6 bases). CDR3 length: 17 residues. Germline values: CDR1 MGHRA, CDR2 YSYEKL. The V gene lost 2 bases and the J gene lost 4 bases, with 17 bases spanning the gap.

The rearrangement links TRBV2 to TRBJ2-1; 10 bases are shared with TRBD2. The CDR3 spans 15 residues. CDR1 is SNHLY and CDR2 is FYNNEI in the germline V gene. V lost 3 bases, J lost 8 bases, and 7 bases stayed unmatched. The CDR3 sequence is CASSDGLAGVYEQFF. Here the CDR3 DNA reads TGTGCCAGCAGTGACGGGCTAGCGGGAGTATATGAGCAGTTCTTC.

The gene calls are TRBV18 and TRBJ1-3; D not resolved. The CDR3 covers 14 residues. V lost 3 bases, J lost 4 bases, and 10 bases lay in between. Per the germline V gene, CDR1 is KGHSH and CDR2 is LQKENI. The CDR3 bases are TGTGCCAGCTCACCTCAAGAGTCAGGAAACACCATATATTTT. Protein sequence: CASSPQESGNTIYF.

This rearrangement joins TRBV28 to TRBJ2-7; TRBD2 might be the D (6 bases). Trimming shortened V by 7 bases and J by 4 bases, and 14 bases separated the two germline ends. This CDR3 is built from 13 residues. Germline V gives CDR1 MDHEN, CDR2 SYDVKM. The DNA of the CDR3 is TGTGCCAGCAAGTCCCGGGGGAAGTACGAGCAGTACTTC. It codes for CASKSRGKYEQYF.

The rearrangement links TRBV7-8 to TRBJ1-1; no definite D call. Trimming stripped 2 bases from V and 1 base from J, with 14 bases between. The CDR3 has 16 residues. Germline CDR1 and CDR2: SGHVS and FQNEAQ. As DNA, the CDR3 is TGTGCCAGCAGCTTACGTCCTATGACAAGGAACACTGAAGCTTTCTTT. Translation gives CASSLRPMTRNTEAFF.

The chain uses TRBV4-1 and TRBJ2-1, with 10 bases identical to TRBD2. Per the germline V gene, CDR1 is MGHRA and CDR2 is YSYEKL. Trimming cost V 1 base and J 7 bases; bases outside gene matches: 10. The length of the CDR3 is 17 residues. This chain's CDR3 is CASSQAVLAGRRNEQFF. The CDR3 nucleotides are TGCGCCAGCAGCCAAGCTGTACTAGCGGGAAGACGGAATGAGCAGTTCTTC.

The chain couples TRBV5-1 to TRBJ2-2; the match to TRBD2 covers 14 bases. In germline, CDR1 is SGHRS, CDR2 YFSETQ. V was clipped by 3 bases and J by 0 bases; unmatched bases: 4. The CDR3 consists of 18 residues. The CDR3 loop is CASSSRLAGGPNTGELFF. In DNA form, the CDR3 reads TGCGCCAGCAGCTCGAGACTAGCGGGAGGGCCGAACACCGGGGAGCTGTTTTTT.

The chain uses TRBV6-2 or TRBV6-3 and TRBJ2-7, with a weak D call TRBD1 (6 bases). Germline V CDR1 and CDR2: MNHEY, SVGEGT. CDR3 length equals 13 residues. Trimming took off 4 bases at V and 3 bases at J, with 10 bases between the two ends. CDR3 DNA: TGTGCCAGCAGTTCTACAGGGCACTACGAGCAGTACTTC. Residues: CASSSTGHYEQYF.